The present T cell receptor beta chain was sequenced within a study of blood T cell repertoires in COVID-19. This clone was picked up a small number of times. TCRdb's copy holds only in-frame clones and misses some; the assay was immunoSEQ multiplex PCR. The table lists around 170,000 clones, more than 75% of them singletons. The V gene end was trimmed by 3 bases and the J gene end by 6 bases; junction bases not matched to a gene: 5. CDR1 and CDR2 from the germline V gene are LNHDA and SQIVND (reference sequence). This CDR3 is built from 14 residues. Material for sequencing was PBMCs or T cells enriched from blood (not recorded which). V is TRBV19 and J is TRBJ1-5; 7 positions agree with TRBD1. This TCR was sampled from a man in his 60s who had been exposed to COVID-19. The DNA for the CDR3 is TGTGCCAGTAGTATCACAGGGGTTGCTCAGCCCCAGCATTTT. This gives the protein CASSITGVAQPQHF.